This T cell receptor (beta chain) comes out of a study of cytomegalovirus exposure and HLA in healthy donors. The germline V gene has CDR1 MDHEN and CDR2 SYDVKM. The CDR3 totals 23 residues. V lost 6 bases and J lost 7, with 43 bases in between. PCR was performed using 60 Vbeta and 13 Jbeta primers. Repertoires were generated with immunoSEQ multiplex PCR, while TCRdb's copy carries only in-frame clones and drops some. The sample consists of fewer than 200,000 clones, over 70% of them appearing once. Sequencing was performed on PBMCs. This TCR was recovered from a woman aged 25 to 39 in good health and CMV-seronegative. The genes are TRBV28 and TRBJ1-3, with D tentatively TRBD1 (6 bases). CDR3 region: CASRPPGGNTILRSGQGGNTIYF. The CDR3 DNA reads TGTGCCAGCAGACCGCCAGGTGGGAACACCATTCTCCGGTCGGGACAAGGTGGGAACACCATATATTTT.